The clone carrying this T cell receptor beta chain qualifies as medium-sized. The method was immunoSEQ multiplex PCR; TCRdb's version includes in-frame clones alone and lacks a portion of them. The sample has tens of thousands of clones; roughly three quarters are singletons. This specimen belongs to a study of blood T cell repertoires in COVID-19. From germline, CDR1 is MGHDK and CDR2 SYGVNS. Trimming at V came to 8 bases and at J to 5 bases, leaving 8 bases not matched to a gene. The CDR3 is 13 amino acids. The origin of this receptor is a man in his forties or fifties with active or convalescent COVID-19. This chain joins TRBV25-1 and TRBJ1-1; 7 positions match TRBD1. The sample taken for sequencing was peripheral blood. The CDR3 coding sequence is TGTGCCAGCGCAAGACAGGGTAGGACTGAAGCTTTCTTT. This gives the protein CASARQGRTEAFF.